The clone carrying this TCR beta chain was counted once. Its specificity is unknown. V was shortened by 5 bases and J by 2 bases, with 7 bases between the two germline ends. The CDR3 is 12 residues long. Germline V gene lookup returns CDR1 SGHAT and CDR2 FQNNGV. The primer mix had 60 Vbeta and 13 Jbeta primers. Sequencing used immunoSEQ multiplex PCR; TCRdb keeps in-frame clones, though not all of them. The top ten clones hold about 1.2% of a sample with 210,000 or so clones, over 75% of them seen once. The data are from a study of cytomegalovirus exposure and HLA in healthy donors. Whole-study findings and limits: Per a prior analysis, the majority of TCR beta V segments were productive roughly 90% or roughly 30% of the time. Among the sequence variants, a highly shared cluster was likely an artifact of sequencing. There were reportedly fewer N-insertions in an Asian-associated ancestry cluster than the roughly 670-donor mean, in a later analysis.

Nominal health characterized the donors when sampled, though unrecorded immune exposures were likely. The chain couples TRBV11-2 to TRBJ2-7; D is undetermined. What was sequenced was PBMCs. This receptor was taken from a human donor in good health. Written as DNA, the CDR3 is TGTGCCAGCAGCACCAGTACCTACGAGCAGTACTTC. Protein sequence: CASSTSTYEQYF.